These T cell receptor beta chains were read from a single sample in a study of shared clonotypes between healthy human individuals. The assay was immunoSEQ multiplex PCR, and TCRdb's table has in-frame clones only and misses some. This table has some 2,400,000 clones, more than 90% appearing once. The sample consisted of naive CD4+ T cells sorted from blood. The receptors derive from a young man in good health. Both conserved end residues are part of each CDR3. The order of the fields is V gene, CDR3 length, D gene, clone size, J gene, CDR3 DNA, CDR3 protein. D genes are given only for firm matches. The size entry is marked missing in some rows and otherwise reads once, few, many or a size class.

V gene: TRBV7-6; CDR3 length: 14; D gene: -; clone size: -; J gene: TRBJ2-7; CDR3 DNA: TGTGCCAGCAGCTTAGCGGGGGGTGGCGACGAGCAGTACTTC; CDR3 protein: CASSLAGGGDEQYF
V gene: TRBV6-6; CDR3 length: 14; D gene: -; clone size: once; J gene: TRBJ1-1; CDR3 DNA: TGTGCCAGCAGTTACTCGTTCGGTGCCACTGAAGCTTTCTTT; CDR3 protein: CASSYSFGATEAFF
V gene: TRBV4-1; CDR3 length: 14; D gene: TRBD1; clone size: -; J gene: TRBJ1-2; CDR3 DNA: TGCGCCAGCAGCCTGACAGGGGATTTGGGAGGCTACACCTTC; CDR3 protein: CASSLTGDLGGYTF
V gene: TRBV28; CDR3 length: 11; D gene: -; clone size: -; J gene: TRBJ2-7; CDR3 DNA: TGTGCCAGCATATTGGGATACGAGCAGTACTTC; CDR3 protein: CASILGYEQYF
V gene: TRBV9; CDR3 length: 15; D gene: TRBD2; clone size: -; J gene: TRBJ2-3; CDR3 DNA: TGTGCCAGCAGCGTAGCGGGAGGAGGATGGGATACGCAGTATTTT; CDR3 protein: CASSVAGGGWDTQYF
V gene: TRBV18; CDR3 length: 13; D gene: -; clone size: -; J gene: TRBJ2-2; CDR3 DNA: TGTGCCAGCTCACCTTGGGAGACCGGGGAGCTGTTTTTT; CDR3 protein: CASSPWETGELFF
V gene: TRBV11-2; CDR3 length: 13; D gene: -; clone size: once; J gene: TRBJ2-3; CDR3 DNA: TGTGCCAGCAGCTCTACCTACACAGATACGCAGTATTTT; CDR3 protein: CASSSTYTDTQYF
V gene: TRBV5-1; CDR3 length: 15; D gene: -; clone size: -; J gene: TRBJ1-1; CDR3 DNA: TGCGCCAGCAGCCCTAGAACAGGGTCGATCACTGAAGCTTTCTTT; CDR3 protein: CASSPRTGSITEAFF
V gene: TRBV6-5; CDR3 length: 14; D gene: TRBD1; clone size: -; J gene: TRBJ1-2; CDR3 DNA: TGTGCCAGCAGTGACAGGGGGCCAGACTATGGCTACACCTTC; CDR3 protein: CASSDRGPDYGYTF
V gene: TRBV20-1; CDR3 length: 11; D gene: -; clone size: -; J gene: TRBJ2-1; CDR3 DNA: TGCAGTGCTGGAAACGCTAATGAGCAGTTCTTC; CDR3 protein: CSAGNANEQFF
V gene: TRBV28; CDR3 length: 15; D gene: TRBD2; clone size: -; J gene: TRBJ2-1; CDR3 DNA: TGTGCCAGCAGTCCTCATGGCGGGGGGTACAATGAGCAGTTCTTC; CDR3 protein: CASSPHGGGYNEQFF
V gene: TRBV11-3; CDR3 length: 19; D gene: -; clone size: -; J gene: TRBJ2-2; CDR3 DNA: TGTGCCAGCAGCTTATCTGGCCGCTTTAGCGCCTCGAACACCGGGGAGCTGTTTTTT; CDR3 protein: CASSLSGRFSASNTGELFF
V gene: TRBV7-2; CDR3 length: 13; D gene: TRBD2; clone size: -; J gene: TRBJ2-7; CDR3 DNA: TGTGCCAGCAGCTTAGGGACTAGTGGCGAGCAGTACTTC; CDR3 protein: CASSLGTSGEQYF
V gene: TRBV30; CDR3 length: 16; D gene: TRBD1; clone size: -; J gene: TRBJ2-7; CDR3 DNA: TGTGCCTGGAGTTGGGGACCGTACAGGGGTACCTACGAGCAGTACTTC; CDR3 protein: CAWSWGPYRGTYEQYF
V gene: TRBV30; CDR3 length: 14; D gene: -; clone size: -; J gene: TRBJ2-5; CDR3 DNA: TGTGCCTGGAGTGCTGGACTCGGGCGGGAGACCCAGTACTTC; CDR3 protein: CAWSAGLGRETQYF
V gene: TRBV9; CDR3 length: 16; D gene: -; clone size: -; J gene: TRBJ1-3; CDR3 DNA: TGTGCCAGCAGCCCCTTCTCGGGGGCGAATGGAAACACCATATATTTT; CDR3 protein: CASSPFSGANGNTIYF
V gene: TRBV7-3; CDR3 length: 13; D gene: -; clone size: -; J gene: TRBJ1-1; CDR3 DNA: TGTGCCAGCAGCTTACGGGGGAACACTGAAGCTTTCTTT; CDR3 protein: CASSLRGNTEAFF
V gene: TRBV9; CDR3 length: 14; D gene: -; clone size: -; J gene: TRBJ1-4; CDR3 DNA: TGTGCCAGCAGACCTTTGCGTGAGGATGAAAAACTGTTTTTT; CDR3 protein: CASRPLREDEKLFF
V gene: TRBV11-2; CDR3 length: 13; D gene: -; clone size: -; J gene: TRBJ1-1; CDR3 DNA: TGTGCCAGCAGCTATCCCGGCCTCACTGAAGCTTTCTTT; CDR3 protein: CASSYPGLTEAFF
V gene: TRBV5-6; CDR3 length: 14; D gene: -; clone size: -; J gene: TRBJ2-7; CDR3 DNA: TGTGCCAGCAGCTTGGCTCTAGTTTTGGACGAGCAGTACTTC; CDR3 protein: CASSLALVLDEQYF
V gene: TRBV5-1; CDR3 length: 14; D gene: -; clone size: -; J gene: TRBJ2-2; CDR3 DNA: TGCGCCAGCAGCTTGACTAGCCTCACCGGGGAGCTGTTTTTT; CDR3 protein: CASSLTSLTGELFF
V gene: TRBV4-1; CDR3 length: 17; D gene: -; clone size: -; J gene: TRBJ2-4; CDR3 DNA: TGCGCCAGCAGCCAGAGCATAGTGCCCAGGGGCAAAAACATTCAGTACTTC; CDR3 protein: CASSQSIVPRGKNIQYF
V gene: TRBV14; CDR3 length: 14; D gene: -; clone size: -; J gene: TRBJ1-5; CDR3 DNA: TGTGCCAGCAGCCAAGGAGATAGCAATCAGCCCCAGCATTTT; CDR3 protein: CASSQGDSNQPQHF
V gene: TRBV5-1; CDR3 length: 16; D gene: TRBD1; clone size: once; J gene: TRBJ1-4; CDR3 DNA: TGCGCCAGCAGCTTGGTAGGGACAGGGTCTAATGAAAAACTGTTTTTT; CDR3 protein: CASSLVGTGSNEKLFF
V gene: TRBV4-3; CDR3 length: 13; D gene: -; clone size: few; J gene: TRBJ2-5; CDR3 DNA: TGCGCCAGCAGCCAAGGCGGCCAAGAGACCCAGTACTTC; CDR3 protein: CASSQGGQETQYF
V gene: TRBV7-2; CDR3 length: 15; D gene: -; clone size: -; J gene: TRBJ2-3; CDR3 DNA: TGTGCCAGCAGCTTAGACGGATATAGCACAGATACGCAGTATTTT; CDR3 protein: CASSLDGYSTDTQYF
V gene: TRBV6-1; CDR3 length: 17; D gene: -; clone size: -; J gene: TRBJ1-2; CDR3 DNA: TGTGCCAGCAGTGGGCGGACAGCGAAAGCCGTCATCCATGGCTACACCTTC; CDR3 protein: CASSGRTAKAVIHGYTF
V gene: TRBV4-3; CDR3 length: 17; D gene: TRBD2; clone size: -; J gene: TRBJ2-2; CDR3 DNA: TGCGCCAGCAGCCAATTCAGCGGGAGGTTGGTCACCGGGGAGCTGTTTTTT; CDR3 protein: CASSQFSGRLVTGELFF
V gene: TRBV19; CDR3 length: 16; D gene: TRBD1; clone size: once; J gene: TRBJ1-2; CDR3 DNA: TGTGCCAGTAGTATCGAAGGAACAGGGGGCTTAAAAGGCTACACCTTC; CDR3 protein: CASSIEGTGGLKGYTF
V gene: TRBV6-5; CDR3 length: 16; D gene: TRBD1; clone size: -; J gene: TRBJ2-7; CDR3 DNA: TGTGCCAGCAGTTACTCGGGGACAGTAAGCTCCTACGAGCAGTACTTC; CDR3 protein: CASSYSGTVSSYEQYF
V gene: TRBV18; CDR3 length: 15; D gene: -; clone size: -; J gene: TRBJ1-2; CDR3 DNA: TGTGCCAGCTCCTCGGGACCGGGGGAAAGCTATGGCTACACCTTC; CDR3 protein: CASSSGPGESYGYTF
V gene: TRBV18; CDR3 length: 17; D gene: -; clone size: once; J gene: TRBJ1-1; CDR3 DNA: TGTGCCAGCTCACCAAGAAACGGCCCCAGGGGAGACACTGAAGCTTTCTTT; CDR3 protein: CASSPRNGPRGDTEAFF
V gene: TRBV7-9; CDR3 length: 13; D gene: -; clone size: -; J gene: TRBJ1-1; CDR3 DNA: TGTGCCAGCAGCTCCCAGCTGAACACTGAAGCTTTCTTT; CDR3 protein: CASSSQLNTEAFF